Shown below are 29 T cell receptor beta chains from a single sample sequenced in a study of cytomegalovirus exposure and HLA in healthy donors. PCR employed 60 Vbeta and 13 Jbeta primers. Some clones are missing from TCRdb's copy, which holds only in-frame ones; the method was immunoSEQ multiplex PCR. This sample yields about 98,000 clones, of which roughly four fifths are seen a single time; around 3.6% belongs to the top ten. Sequenced: PBMCs. The receptors stem from a female donor in good health and CMV-seropositive.

The chain carries TRBV7-9 and TRBJ1-2; TRBD1 might be the D (6 bases). Germline V lookup: CDR1 SEHNR, CDR2 FQNEAQ (reference sequence). This CDR3 is 13 amino acids long. V gave up 5 bases and J gave up 7 bases, with 14 bases separating them. CDR3: CASSHRAAGGYTF. The CDR3 DNA sequence: TGTGCCAGCAGCCACAGGGCCGCGGGTGGCTACACCTTC.

The gene calls are TRBV14 and TRBJ1-1; D possibly corresponds to TRBD1 (6 bases). The length of the CDR3 is 13 residues. The V and J ends lost 2 bases and 4 bases respectively, with 8 bases between them. Germline CDR1 reads SGHDN; CDR2 reads FVKESK. CDR3 in amino acids: CASSQTGLTEAFF. CDR3 bases: TGTGCCAGCAGCCAAACAGGGCTCACTGAAGCTTTCTTT.

This sequence joins TRBV9 and TRBJ2-3, with D hard to call. Germline loops: CDR1 SGDLS, CDR2 YYNGEE. V lost 4 bases, J lost 3 bases, and 18 bases lay in between. This CDR3 region has 16 residues. DNA of the CDR3: TGTGCCAGCAGCCTAAGAATATCGGGTAGTACAGATACGCAGTATTTT. As protein: CASSLRISGSTDTQYF.

This chain uses TRBV29-1 with TRBJ2-2, with TRBD1 as a possible D gene (6 bases). Looked up from germline, CDR1 is SQVTM and CDR2 is ANQGSEA. The CDR3 length is 16 residues. Trimming removed 5 bases from V and 2 bases from J, with 18 bases in between. This CDR3 reads CSVSSFGQFNTGELFF. In DNA form, the CDR3 reads TGCAGCGTTTCGTCCTTTGGACAGTTTAACACCGGGGAGCTGTTTTTT.

The gene calls are TRBV10-1 and TRBJ1-1; D may be TRBD1 (5 bases). This CDR3 region has 13 residues. Per the germline V gene, CDR1 is WNHNN and CDR2 is SYGVQD (reference sequence). V dropped 3 bases and J dropped 5 bases, with 10 bases sitting between them. The CDR3: CASSEGPGTEAFF. As DNA, the CDR3 is TGCGCCAGCAGTGAAGGCCCAGGGACTGAAGCTTTCTTT.

The rearrangement links TRBV2 to TRBJ1-5; 7 nucleotides agree with TRBD1. V was pared by 4 bases and J by 0 bases, with 3 bases of the junction left unmatched. The CDR3 spans 15 residues. Germline V lookup: CDR1 SNHLY, CDR2 FYNNEI. In nucleotides, the CDR3 is TGTGCCAGCAGTGGACAGGGATATAGCAATCAGCCCCAGCATTTT. Translation: CASSGQGYSNQPQHF.

The gene calls are TRBV9 and TRBJ2-7, with 8 positions matching TRBD1. Germline trimming cut 0 bases from V and 7 bases from J; bases unmatched to any gene: 12. There are 16 residues in the CDR3. Germline V gene lookup returns CDR1 SGDLS and CDR2 YYNGEE. The CDR3 loop is CASSVEVGQGAGEQYF. CDR3 sequence (DNA): TGTGCCAGCAGCGTAGAGGTCGGGCAGGGGGCAGGGGAGCAGTACTTC.

The rearrangement links TRBV18 to TRBJ2-3; 7 bases agree with TRBD1. CDR1 and CDR2 from the germline V gene are KGHSH and LQKENI. The CDR3 is made up of 16 amino acids. J lost 0 bases, V lost 2 bases, and 5 bases had no gene match. The CDR3 coding sequence is TGTGCCAGCTCACCATCCGGGACAGACAGCACAGATACGCAGTATTTT. Translation: CASSPSGTDSTDTQYF.

A few counts support this clone. This rearrangement joins TRBV7-2 to TRBJ2-7, with 7 bases aligning to TRBD1. The germline V gene encodes CDR1 SGHTA and CDR2 FQGNSA. The CDR3 runs 15 residues. With 5 bases clipped from V and 0 bases from J, the junction kept 7 bases outside the gene matches. The CDR3 coding sequence is TGTGCCAGCAGCCCCCGGACAGGCCGCTCCTACGAGCAGTACTTC. It codes for CASSPRTGRSYEQYF.

The chain carries TRBV28 and TRBJ1-5, with D possibly matching TRBD1 (6 bases). The length of the CDR3 is 15 residues. V gave up 3 bases and J gave up 6 bases, with 15 bases separating them. Germline lookup yields CDR1 MDHEN and CDR2 SYDVKM. Written as DNA, the CDR3 is TGTGCCAGCAGTTTCGCAGGGGTAGGAGGTCAGCCCCAGCATTTT. Its protein product is CASSFAGVGGQPQHF.

The chain uses TRBV11-2 and TRBJ2-7; a weak D match, TRBD2 (5 bases). In germline, CDR1 is SGHAT, CDR2 FQNNGV. The CDR3 has 16 amino acids. V gave up 5 bases and J gave up 4 bases, with 21 bases separating them. This chain's CDR3 is CASSPGVAYTPYEQYF. CDR3 nucleotides: TGTGCCAGCAGCCCCGGGGTCGCTTATACTCCATACGAGCAGTACTTC.

This sequence joins TRBV5-1 and TRBJ2-7; 11 nucleotides agree with TRBD2. The CDR3 runs to 16 residues. The ends lost 7 bases at V and 5 bases at J; junction bases unmatched: 14. Germline loops: CDR1 SGHRS, CDR2 YFSETQ. DNA for the CDR3: TGCGCCAGCGCCCGAATGCTAGCGGGAGGTCTGAACGAGCAGTACTTC. Encoded protein: CASARMLAGGLNEQYF.

This clone appeared once. The chain couples TRBV19 to TRBJ2-7; no firm D call. The CDR3 length is 14 residues. V lost 8 bases and J 3 bases, leaving 17 bases between the germline ends. Germline-derived CDR1 and CDR2 are LNHDA and SQIVND (reference sequence). The CDR3 is CASGPTLSSYEQYF. CDR3 nucleotide sequence: TGTGCCAGTGGGCCCACACTCTCGAGCTACGAGCAGTACTTC.

The gene calls are TRBV11-2 and TRBJ2-1, with 7 positions matching TRBD1. The CDR3 contains 15 residues. Trimming at V came to 5 bases and at J to 5 bases, leaving 9 bases not matched to a gene. Germline V gene lookup returns CDR1 SGHAT and CDR2 FQNNGV. This chain's CDR3 is CASSTPGQTNNEQFF. CDR3 bases: TGTGCCAGCAGCACTCCGGGACAGACAAACAATGAGCAGTTCTTC.

The rearrangement uses TRBV5-1 and TRBJ1-1, with 9 bases aligning to TRBD1. The ends lost 3 bases at V and 7 bases at J; junction bases unmatched: 13. The length of the CDR3 is 16 residues. CDR1 is SGHRS and CDR2 is YFSETQ in the germline V gene. CDR3 sequence (DNA): TGCGCCAGCAGCTCTTTCTCGACGGGACAGGGCGGTGAAGCTTTCTTT. This sequence encodes CASSSFSTGQGGEAFF.

The J gene is TRBJ1-2, the V gene TRBV9; D gene ambiguous. This CDR3 has 12 residues. CDR1 is SGDLS, CDR2 YYNGEE, per germline. Deletions cut 3 bases from V and 4 bases from J, with 7 bases between. As DNA, the CDR3 is TGTGCCAGCAGCGCCGGTACCTATGGCTACACCTTC. Translation gives CASSAGTYGYTF.

The gene calls are TRBV9 and TRBJ2-3; D call uncertain. V was shortened by 0 bases and J by 0 bases, with 11 bases between the two germline ends. CDR1 SGDLS and CDR2 YYNGEE come from the germline V gene. The CDR3 is 16 residues long. This chain's CDR3 is CASSVGLERSTDTQYF. CDR3 DNA: TGTGCCAGCAGCGTAGGTCTGGAGAGGAGCACAGATACGCAGTATTTT.

This chain joins TRBV7-6 and TRBJ2-1; 11 nucleotides match TRBD2. This CDR3 has 19 amino acids. Germline lookup yields CDR1 SGHVS and CDR2 FNYEAQ. Losses at the gene ends were 1 base for V and 7 bases for J; bases not matched to a gene: 15. CDR3 nucleotide sequence: TGTGCCAGCAGCTTAGGAGTTAGCGGGGGGGCCGAGCGTACAAATGAGCAGTTCTTC. It codes for CASSLGVSGGAERTNEQFF.

The genes are TRBV7-8 and TRBJ2-1; perhaps TRBD2 as D (5 bases). The CDR3 covers 12 residues. V was trimmed by 4 bases and J by 10 bases, leaving 11 bases between them. CDR1 and CDR2 (germline): SGHVS, FQNEAQ. The CDR3 DNA reads as TGTGCCAGCAGCTCCTCCCCTAGCGAGCAGTTCTTC. Amino acids: CASSSSPSEQFF.

The chain links TRBV11-2 to TRBJ1-2; TRBD1 aligns across 8 bases. V trimming: 3 bases; J trimming: 7 bases; junction bases outside the gene matches: 10. The CDR3 contains 15 residues. Germline CDR1 reads SGHAT; CDR2 reads FQNNGV. The CDR3: CASSFERTGIVGYTF. The CDR3 coding sequence is TGTGCCAGCAGCTTCGAACGGACAGGGATAGTTGGCTACACCTTC.

This clone was observed a handful of times. The rearrangement links TRBV27 to TRBJ2-3; D gene uncertain. The V gene's germline CDR1 is MNHEY and CDR2 SMNVEV (reference sequence). The CDR3 has 13 residues. The V and J ends lost 2 bases and 1 base respectively, with 4 bases between them. For the CDR3, the DNA is TGTGCCAGCAGTTTAATCGGCACAGATACGCAGTATTTT. Translated: CASSLIGTDTQYF.

V is TRBV11-2 and J is TRBJ1-3, with TRBD1 matching over 7 bases. Germline assignment: CDR1 SGHAT and CDR2 FQNNGV. The V and J ends lost 5 bases and 3 bases, in that order; junction bases with no gene match: 4. The CDR3 has 14 amino acids. The CDR3 DNA sequence: TGTGCCAGCAGCCGTACAGGGGATGGAAACACCATATATTTT. Its translation is CASSRTGDGNTIYF.

As regards this clone: Its ends do not fully match the called genes, so a read error is possible. V usage is TRBV5-4 and J usage is TRBJ1-2; no definite D call. Germline CDR1 is SGHNT and CDR2 is YYREEE (reference sequence). The CDR3 loop spans 15 amino acids. CDR3 residues: CASSFPLTGNYGYPF. In DNA form, the CDR3 reads TGTGCCAGCAGCTTCCCCCTGACCGGTAACTATGGCTACCCCTTC.

The chain is built from TRBV13 and TRBJ1-3, with D tentatively TRBD1 (5 bases). V was pared by 10 bases and J by 1 base, with 14 bases between. Germline CDR1 PRHDT, CDR2 FYEKMQ (reference sequence). CDR3 length: 14 residues. CDR3 region: CATTLGGSGNTIYF. The CDR3 region has the DNA TGTGCCACCACTCTGGGGGGTTCTGGAAACACCATATATTTT. The entire variable domain, with the rest obtained from reference TRBV13 and TRBJ1-3, is as follows: AAGVIQSPRHLIKEKRETATLKCYPIPRHDTVYWYQQGPGQDPQFLISFYEKMQSDKGSIPDRFSAQQFSDYHSELNMSSLELGDSALYFCATTLGGSGNTIYFGEGSWLTVV.

This clone was counted a single time. The CDR3 loop is CAWNRGQGDDYTF. The CDR3 region has the DNA TGTGCCTGGAATAGGGGACAGGGAGATGACTACACCTTC. V gene TRBV30 combines with J gene TRBJ1-2, with 9 nucleotides matching TRBD1. In germline, CDR1 is GTSNPN, CDR2 SVGIG (reference sequence). Germline trimming cut 4 bases from V and 10 bases from J; bases unmatched to any gene: 10. The CDR3 is made up of 13 amino acids.

V is TRBV6-1 and J is TRBJ1-1; 9 bases are shared with TRBD1. CDR1 is MNHNS, CDR2 SASEGT, per germline. This CDR3 is built from 14 residues. J gave up 6 bases and V 6 bases, and 8 bases lay outside the gene matches. CDR3 nucleotides: TGTGCCAGCAGCCTACAGGGGGCGCGGGCTGAAGCTTTCTTT. Encoded protein: CASSLQGARAEAFF.

This sequence joins TRBV27 and TRBJ2-7; 14 bases are shared with TRBD2. Germline values: CDR1 MNHEY, CDR2 SMNVEV (reference sequence). The CDR3 contains 15 residues. V shed 5 bases, J shed 7 bases, and the junction held 7 bases outside the gene matches. CDR3 sequence reads: CASSTPGLAGAEQYF. As DNA, the CDR3 is TGTGCCAGCAGTACTCCGGGACTAGCGGGAGCTGAGCAGTACTTC.

The V and J genes are TRBV28 and TRBJ1-2; TRBD1 agrees at 8 bases. CDR1 and CDR2 from the germline V gene are MDHEN and SYDVKM. The CDR3 is made up of 14 amino acids. After removal of 6 bases from V and 0 bases from J, the junction contained 3 bases not matched to a gene. CDR3: CASSSDRANYGYTF. In nucleotides, the CDR3 is TGTGCCAGCAGCTCGGACAGGGCTAACTATGGCTACACCTTC.

V usage is TRBV7-6 and J usage is TRBJ2-7; 7 nucleotides agree with TRBD2. Looked up from germline, CDR1 is SGHVS and CDR2 is FNYEAQ. V was clipped by 5 bases and J by 6 bases; unmatched bases: 10. This CDR3 is 14 amino acids long. In nucleotides, the CDR3 is TGTGCCAGCAGCCCCCGTGGGGGGGGTGGCGAGCAGTACTTC. Amino acids: CASSPRGGGGEQYF.